These T cell receptor beta chains were read from a single sample in a study of OX40 agonist ivuxolimab in advanced cancers. Measured with immunoSEQ multiplex PCR; TCRdb has only the in-frame clones, and not every one. This table has some 62,000 clones, more than 90% appearing once. Sequenced here: CD4+ or CD8+ T cells sorted from blood, sampled in a trial of the OX40 agonist ivuxolimab. Receptor source: an adult with an advanced solid tumor such as melanoma, head and neck, liver or kidney cancer. Each CDR3 is given with its conserved first and last residue. D genes are given only for firm matches. A row's size may be missing; if present it is once, few, many or a size class.

J: TRBJ2-1; V: TRBV2; size: -; D: TRBD2; DNA: TGTGCCAGCAGCCTCAGCGGGATGGGCTACAATGAGCAGTTCTTC; CDR3: CASSLSGMGYNEQFF
J: TRBJ1-5; V: TRBV7-9; size: once; D: TRBD1; DNA: TGTGCCAGCAGCTCGGATCAGGGGGCAGGCAATCAGCCCCAGCATTTT; CDR3: CASSSDQGAGNQPQHF
J: TRBJ1-2; V: TRBV19; size: -; D: -; DNA: TGTGCCAGTACGCTATTGGCCAGACCTAACTATGGCTACACCTTC; CDR3: CASTLLARPNYGYTF
J: TRBJ1-2; V: TRBV30; size: once; D: -; DNA: TGTGCCTGGAGTGTACAGGGAGGGACCGCAGACGATGGCTACACCTTC; CDR3: CAWSVQGGTADDGYTF
J: TRBJ1-2; V: TRBV19; size: -; D: -; DNA: TGTGCCAGTAGTATCAGGACAGCTACCTATGGCTACACCTTC; CDR3: CASSIRTATYGYTF
J: TRBJ2-3; V: TRBV9; size: few; D: -; DNA: TGTGCCAGCAGCCGAGGGGGGACAGATACGCAGTATTTT; CDR3: CASSRGGTDTQYF
J: TRBJ1-1; V: TRBV6-5; size: -; D: -; DNA: TGTGCCAGCAGTCTATACCAGGACACTGAAGCTTTCTTT; CDR3: CASSLYQDTEAFF
J: TRBJ2-3; V: TRBV6-5; size: -; D: -; DNA: TGTGCCAGCATGGATACCACAGATACGCAGTATTTT; CDR3: CASMDTTDTQYF
J: TRBJ1-1; V: TRBV29-1; size: -; D: -; DNA: TGCAGCGTTGATAGGACGGCGAACACTGAAGCTTTCTTT; CDR3: CSVDRTANTEAFF
J: TRBJ2-7; V: TRBV6-6; size: -; D: -; DNA: TGTGCCAGCAGTCTTCGGGCGGACAGACCCTACGAGCAGTACTTC; CDR3: CASSLRADRPYEQYF
J: TRBJ2-3; V: TRBV5-1; size: -; D: -; DNA: TGCGCCAGCAGCTTGGCCGTTGCAGATACGCAGTATTTT; CDR3: CASSLAVADTQYF
J: TRBJ2-2; V: TRBV18; size: -; D: TRBD1; DNA: TGTGCCAGCTCACCGGCAGGGGGTGAAGGGGAGCTGTTTTTT; CDR3: CASSPAGGEGELFF
J: TRBJ2-5; V: TRBV5-4; size: -; D: -; DNA: TGTGCCAGCAGCGGGCGAGGGGCCCAAGAGACCCAGTACTTC; CDR3: CASSGRGAQETQYF
J: TRBJ1-6; V: TRBV6-5; size: -; D: TRBD1; DNA: TGTGCCAGCAGATCGGGACAGCGGTATAATTCACCCCTCCACTTT; CDR3: CASRSGQRYNSPLHF
J: TRBJ1-3; V: TRBV11-3; size: -; D: -; DNA: TGTGCCAGCAGCTTAATTGGACAGATCAGATCTGGAAACACCATATATTTT; CDR3: CASSLIGQIRSGNTIYF
J: TRBJ2-2; V: TRBV18; size: -; D: -; DNA: TGTGCCAGCTCACCACCCGGCGGGACCTTGAACACCGGGGAGCTGTTTTTT; CDR3: CASSPPGGTLNTGELFF
J: TRBJ2-3; V: TRBV9; size: -; D: -; DNA: TGTGCCAGCAGCTTCGGGGGAATCTCCACAGATACGCAGTATTTT; CDR3: CASSFGGISTDTQYF
J: TRBJ2-1; V: TRBV7-3; size: -; D: TRBD2; DNA: TGTGCCAGCAGCTCCGGGACTAGCAATGAGCAGTTCTTC; CDR3: CASSSGTSNEQFF
J: TRBJ1-1; V: TRBV6-5; size: -; D: -; DNA: TGTGCCAGCTTGACGGGGGCCCCCACTGAAGCTTTCTTT; CDR3: CASLTGAPTEAFF
J: TRBJ2-2; V: TRBV19; size: -; D: -; DNA: TGTGCCAGTAGTATCCCCCCCGGGGAGCTGTTTTTT; CDR3: CASSIPPGELFF
J: TRBJ2-5; V: TRBV18; size: -; D: -; DNA: TGTGCCAGCTCCCTCAGGGTTATTGGAGAGACCCAGTACTTC; CDR3: CASSLRVIGETQYF
J: TRBJ2-7; V: TRBV6-5; size: -; D: TRBD1; DNA: TGTGCCAGCAGCCCCCGGGACAGGGTCCGCGAGCAGTACTTC; CDR3: CASSPRDRVREQYF
J: TRBJ1-5; V: TRBV7-9; size: -; D: -; DNA: TGTGCCAGCAGCTTAGGTCTGGGGGCAAGGGATCAGCCCCAGCATTTT; CDR3: CASSLGLGARDQPQHF